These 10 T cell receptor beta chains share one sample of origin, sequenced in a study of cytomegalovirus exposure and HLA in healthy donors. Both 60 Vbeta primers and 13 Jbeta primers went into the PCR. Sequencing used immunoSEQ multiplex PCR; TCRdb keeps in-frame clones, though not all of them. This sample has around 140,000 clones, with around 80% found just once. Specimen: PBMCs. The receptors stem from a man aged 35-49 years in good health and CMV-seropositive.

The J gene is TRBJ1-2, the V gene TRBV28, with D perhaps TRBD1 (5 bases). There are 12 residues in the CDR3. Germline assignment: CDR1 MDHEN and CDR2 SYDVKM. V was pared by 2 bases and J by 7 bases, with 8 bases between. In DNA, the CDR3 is TGTGCCAGCAGTTTAGGCAGGGTTGGCTACACCTTC. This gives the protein CASSLGRVGYTF.

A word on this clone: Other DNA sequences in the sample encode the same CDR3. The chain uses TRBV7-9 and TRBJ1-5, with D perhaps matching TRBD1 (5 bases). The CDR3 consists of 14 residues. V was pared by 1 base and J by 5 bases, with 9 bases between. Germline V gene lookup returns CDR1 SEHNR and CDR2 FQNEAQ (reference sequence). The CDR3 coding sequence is TGTGCCAGCAGCTTAGGGCAGGGTGATCAGCCCCAGCATTTT. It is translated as CASSLGQGDQPQHF.

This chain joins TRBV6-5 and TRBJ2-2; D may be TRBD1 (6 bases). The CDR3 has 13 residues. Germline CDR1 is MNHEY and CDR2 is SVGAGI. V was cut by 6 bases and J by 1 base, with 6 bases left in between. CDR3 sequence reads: CASRTGNTGELFF. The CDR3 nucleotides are TGTGCCAGCAGGACAGGGAACACCGGGGAGCTGTTTTTT.

The CDR3 sequence: CASSQMAYGSSYEQYF. The CDR3 region has the DNA TGCGCCAGCAGCCAAATGGCATACGGGAGCTCCTACGAGCAGTACTTC. The V and J genes are TRBV4-1 and TRBJ2-7, with TRBD2 as a possible D gene (6 bases). V gave up 2 bases and J gave up 0 bases, with 14 bases separating them. CDR1 is MGHRA, CDR2 YSYEKL, per germline. This CDR3 is 16 amino acids long.

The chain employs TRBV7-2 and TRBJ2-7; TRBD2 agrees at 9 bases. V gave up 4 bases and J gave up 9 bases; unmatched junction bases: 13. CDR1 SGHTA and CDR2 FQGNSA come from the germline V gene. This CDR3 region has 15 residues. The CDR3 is CASSSSGTSRWGQYF. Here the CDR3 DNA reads TGTGCCAGCAGCTCCTCCGGGACTAGCAGATGGGGGCAGTACTTC.

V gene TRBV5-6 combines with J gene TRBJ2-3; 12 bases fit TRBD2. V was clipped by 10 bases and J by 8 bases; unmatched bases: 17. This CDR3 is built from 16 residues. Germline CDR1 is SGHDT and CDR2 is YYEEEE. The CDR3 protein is CASNRGRTSGIATQYF. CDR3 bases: TGTGCCTCAAACAGGGGGCGGACTAGCGGGATAGCTACGCAGTATTTT.

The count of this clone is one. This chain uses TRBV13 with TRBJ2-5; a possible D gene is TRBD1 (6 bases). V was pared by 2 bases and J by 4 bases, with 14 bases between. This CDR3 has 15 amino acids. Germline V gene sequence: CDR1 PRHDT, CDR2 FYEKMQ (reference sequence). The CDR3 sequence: CASSLWAGDIETQYF. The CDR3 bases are TGTGCCAGCAGCTTATGGGCAGGGGATATAGAGACCCAGTACTTC.

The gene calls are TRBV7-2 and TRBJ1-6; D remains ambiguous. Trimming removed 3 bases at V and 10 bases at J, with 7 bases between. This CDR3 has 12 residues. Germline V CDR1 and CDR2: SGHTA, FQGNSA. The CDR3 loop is CASSFSGSPLHF. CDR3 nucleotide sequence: TGTGCCAGCAGCTTCAGCGGGTCACCCCTCCACTTT.

CDR3 sequence reads: CASSYPGSMNTEAFF. In DNA form, the CDR3 reads TGTGCCAGCAGTTACCCCGGGAGCATGAACACTGAAGCTTTCTTT. This sequence joins TRBV6-6 and TRBJ1-1; no clear D. Trimming pared 2 bases from V and 0 bases from J, leaving 10 bases between. CDR1 and CDR2 (germline): MNHNY, SVGAGI (reference sequence). The CDR3 is 15 amino acids.

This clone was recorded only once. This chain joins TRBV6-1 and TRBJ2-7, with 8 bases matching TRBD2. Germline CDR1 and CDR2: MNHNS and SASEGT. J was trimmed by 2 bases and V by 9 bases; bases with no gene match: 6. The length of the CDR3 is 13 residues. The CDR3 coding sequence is TGTGCCAGTCGGGGGGGAGTTACCTACGAGCAGTACTTC. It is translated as CASRGGVTYEQYF.